This T cell receptor beta chain was documented in a study of OX40 agonist ivuxolimab in advanced cancers. Study-level information: Each patient was given ivuxolimab into a vein every 2 weeks, at 0.01 to 10 mg/kg. Cancers in dose escalation were hepatocellular, melanoma, renal cell and head and neck.

Germline V lookup: CDR1 SEHNR, CDR2 FQNEAQ (reference sequence). V trimming: 5 bases; J trimming: 5 bases; junction bases outside the gene matches: 8. This CDR3 comprises 15 residues. This table comes from immunoSEQ multiplex PCR, and its TCRdb copy is limited to in-frame clones, with some not included. The sample lists roughly 50,000 clones, 70% to 85% occurring once. Sequencing was performed on CD4+ or CD8+ T cells sorted from blood, taken in a trial of the OX40 agonist ivuxolimab. This chain joins TRBV7-9 and TRBJ2-1; 8 positions match TRBD2. The sequence derives from an adult with an advanced solid tumor such as melanoma, head and neck, liver or kidney cancer. The CDR3 coding sequence is TGTGCCAGCAGCCGCGTAATTAGCGGGGACAATGAGCAGTTCTTC. It codes for CASSRVISGDNEQFF. The variable domain in full, completed from reference TRBV7-9 and TRBJ2-1, reads DTGVSQNPRHKITKRGQNVTFRCDPISEHNRLYWYRQTLGQGPEFLTYFQNEAQLEKSRLLSDRFSAERPKGSFSTLEIQRTEQGDSAMYLCASSRVISGDNEQFFGPGTRLTVL.